Presented here are 2 T cell receptor beta chains from one specimen sequenced in a study of blood T cell repertoires in COVID-19. Sequencing used immunoSEQ multiplex PCR; TCRdb keeps in-frame clones, though not all of them. The table records 70,000 to 80,000 clones, approximately 85% of them present only once. The material sequenced was peripheral blood. All receptors derive from a woman over 75 with active or convalescent COVID-19.

V usage is TRBV7-2 and J usage is TRBJ1-2; 8 bases match TRBD1. This CDR3 is built from 13 residues. V trimming: 8 bases; J trimming: 2 bases; junction bases outside the gene matches: 4. Germline V gene data show CDR1 as SGHTA and CDR2 as FQGNSA. The DNA for the CDR3 is TGTGCCAGCGGAAGACAGGGGAACTATGGCTACACCTTC. Amino acids: CASGRQGNYGYTF. Based on the CDR3 plus reference TRBV7-2 and TRBJ1-2, the full variable domain is GAGVSQSPSNKVTEKGKDVELRCDPISGHTALYWYRQSLGQGLEFLIYFQGNSAPDKSGLPSDRFSAERTGGSVSTLTIQRTQQEDSAVYLCASGRQGNYGYTFGSGTRLTVV.

V gene TRBV9 combines with J gene TRBJ1-5; TRBD1 is a possible D gene (5 bases). The germline V gene has CDR1 SGDLS and CDR2 YYNGEE. The V and J ends lost 4 bases and 7 bases respectively, with 12 bases between them. The CDR3 is 13 amino acids. The CDR3 here is CASSSDAGQPQHF. CDR3 DNA: TGTGCCAGCAGCTCGGATGCAGGGCAGCCCCAGCATTTT.